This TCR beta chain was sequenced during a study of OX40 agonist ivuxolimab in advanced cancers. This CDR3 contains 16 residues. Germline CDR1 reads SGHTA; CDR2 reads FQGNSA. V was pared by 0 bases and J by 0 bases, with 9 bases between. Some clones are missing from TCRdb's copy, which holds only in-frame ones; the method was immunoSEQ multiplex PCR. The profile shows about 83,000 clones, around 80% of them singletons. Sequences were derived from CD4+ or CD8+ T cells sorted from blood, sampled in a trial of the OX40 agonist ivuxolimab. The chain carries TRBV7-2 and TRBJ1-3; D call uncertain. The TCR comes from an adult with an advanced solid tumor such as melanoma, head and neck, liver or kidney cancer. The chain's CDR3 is CASSLAGPGSGNTIYF. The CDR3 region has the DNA TGTGCCAGCAGCTTAGCCGGGCCCGGCTCTGGAAACACCATATATTTT.